One sample yielded the 29 T cell receptor beta chains listed below, sequenced in a study of beta chain features in type 1 diabetes. Every bit of the isolated RNA underwent reverse transcription, so sequencing read expressed TCRB transcripts. TCRdb's table, derived via immunoSEQ multiplex PCR, lists solely in-frame clones and lacks some. The data contain some 350,000 clones, about 13% of them seen just once; the ten biggest clones take up 0.015%. Study-level findings and limits: A moderate, significant TCRB CDR3 shortening appeared in type 1 diabetes across four CD4+ subsets.

Which antigens these TCRs recognize remains unknown. Material: naive CD4+ T cells from blood. The source is a woman younger than 30 with type 1 diabetes.

In this sample, this clone turned up a few times. J is TRBJ2-6 and V is TRBV5-1; 8 bases are shared with TRBD2. Per the germline V gene, CDR1 is SGHRS and CDR2 is YFSETQ. The trim removed 2 bases at V and 0 bases at J, leaving 4 bases unmatched. CDR3 length equals 17 residues. In nucleotides, the CDR3 is TGCGCCAGCAGCTTTTTGGCGGGGGGCTCTGGGGCCAACGTCCTGACTTTC. Translation gives CASSFLAGGSGANVLTF.

This clone was counted at least ten times. For the CDR3, the DNA is TGCAGCGTGATGGACTACACCTACGAGCAGTACGTC. Translated: CSVMDYTYEQYV. The chain couples TRBV29-1 to TRBJ2-7, with D perhaps matching TRBD2 (6 bases). V was shortened by 6 bases and J by 2 bases, with 11 bases between the two germline ends. The CDR3 totals 12 residues. Looked up from germline, CDR1 is SQVTM and CDR2 is ANQGSEA.

The chain employs TRBV30 and TRBJ1-4; TRBD1 matches at 10 bases. After removal of 8 bases from V and 5 bases from J, the junction contained 5 bases not matched to a gene. Germline V CDR1 and CDR2: GTSNPN, SVGIG (reference sequence). CDR3 length: 13 residues. The CDR3: CALVGQGNEKLFF. The CDR3 bases are TGTGCCCTAGTGGGACAGGGGAATGAAAAACTGTTTTTT. The full variable domain, rest sourced from reference TRBV30 and TRBJ1-4, is SQTIHQWPATLVQPVGSPLSLECTVEGTSNPNLYWYRQAAGRGLQLLFYSVGIGQISSEVPQNLSASRPQDRQFILSSKKLLLSDSGFYLCALVGQGNEKLFFGSGTQLSVL.

This clone showed up just a few times. V and J are TRBV5-1 and TRBJ2-7; 8 nucleotides match TRBD2. V was clipped by 2 bases and J by 5 bases; unmatched bases: 6. Germline CDR1 and CDR2: SGHRS and YFSETQ. There are 14 residues in the CDR3. The CDR3 DNA follows: TGCGCCAGCAGCTTTACCGGGACTAGTCACGAGCAGTACGTC. It encodes CASSFTGTSHEQYV.

The sample holds a few counts of this clone. The rearrangement joins TRBV11-2 to TRBJ1-2; D call uncertain. V was trimmed by 2 bases and J by 0 bases, leaving 13 bases between them. This CDR3 region has 16 residues. CDR1 is SGHAT and CDR2 is FQNNGV in the germline V gene. CDR3 sequence (DNA): TGTGCCAGCAGCTTAATGGCAACCATTGCTAACTATGGCTACACCTTC. It translates to CASSLMATIANYGYTF.

This clone was detected a few times. The chain is built from TRBV9 and TRBJ1-1, with D maybe TRBD1 (5 bases). The CDR3 contains 16 residues. Germline lookup yields CDR1 SGDLS and CDR2 YYNGEE. The V end lost 0 bases, the J end lost 2 bases, and 14 bases lay between the germline ends. This chain's CDR3 is CASSVEVGDRNTEAFF. As DNA, the CDR3 is TGTGCCAGCAGCGTAGAAGTGGGTGACAGAAACACTGAAGCTTTCTTT. Full variable domain (remainder filled in from reference TRBV9 and TRBJ1-1): DSGVTQTPKHLITATGQRVTLRCSPRSGDLSVYWYQQSLDQGLQFLIQYYNGEERAKGNILERFSAQQFPDLHSELNLSSLELGDSALYFCASSVEVGDRNTEAFFGQGTRLTVV.

The chain employs TRBV18 and TRBJ2-7; a possible D gene is TRBD2 (8 bases). The CDR3 runs to 16 residues. Between the trimmed V and J ends, which lost 2 bases and 4 bases, there was a span of 18 bases. The V gene's germline CDR1 is KGHSH and CDR2 LQKENI. The CDR3 spells CASSPISGGTAYEQYF. In DNA, the CDR3 is TGTGCCAGCTCACCAATCTCGGGAGGGACAGCGTACGAGCAGTACTTC.

In its sample, this clone was seen a few times. The chain employs TRBV5-6 and TRBJ2-1; the D is unclear. Germline CDR1 is SGHDT and CDR2 is YYEEEE. There are 16 residues in the CDR3. V dropped 0 bases and J dropped 7 bases, with 17 bases sitting between them. CDR3 DNA: TGTGCCAGCAGCTTGGGTTTAGCAAGTGGCACGAATGAGCAGTTCTTC. Translating it yields CASSLGLASGTNEQFF.

The rearrangement uses TRBV6-5 and TRBJ2-5, with D possibly TRBD1 on 5 matching bases. The CDR3 extends over 15 amino acids. Trimming took off 3 bases at V and 5 bases at J, with 16 bases between the two ends. CDR1 and CDR2 from the germline V gene are MNHEY and SVGAGI. The CDR3 DNA sequence: TGTGCCAGCAGTTATTCTCAGGGCCCTGGGGAGACCCAGTACTTC. Translation gives CASSYSQGPGETQYF.

The chain is built from TRBV5-1 and TRBJ2-3, with 8 bases lining up with TRBD1. The germline V gene has CDR1 SGHRS and CDR2 YFSETQ. V lost 2 bases and J lost 3; bases outside the gene matches: 5. CDR3 length equals 15 residues. CDR3: CASSFGQGRTDTQYF. CDR3 DNA: TGCGCCAGCAGCTTCGGACAGGGAAGGACAGATACGCAGTATTTT.

In its sample, this clone was seen a few times. The chain is built from TRBV6-6 and TRBJ1-5; the D is unclear. The CDR3 runs to 13 residues. From germline, CDR1 is MNHNY and CDR2 SVGAGI (reference sequence). V gave up 5 bases and J gave up 3 bases, with 8 bases separating them. The CDR3 spells CASSRDSNQPQHF. The CDR3 DNA follows: TGTGCCAGCAGTCGGGATTCCAATCAGCCCCAGCATTTT.

The chain is built from TRBV9 and TRBJ2-2, with TRBD2 matching over 13 bases. Losses at the gene ends were 4 bases for V and 5 bases for J; bases not matched to a gene: 5. The CDR3 totals 16 residues. Germline V lookup: CDR1 SGDLS, CDR2 YYNGEE. The CDR3 region is CASSTSGRDSTGELFF. CDR3 bases: TGTGCCAGCAGCACTAGCGGGAGGGACTCAACCGGGGAGCTGTTTTTT.

This clone turned up a few times. The chain links TRBV18 to TRBJ2-1; D is possibly TRBD2 (5 bases). From germline, CDR1 is KGHSH and CDR2 LQKENI. The germline V and J ends were trimmed by 3 bases and 5 bases, with 17 bases remaining between them. The CDR3 is 16 residues long. CDR3 in amino acids: CASSPDWRVSHNEQFF. The DNA for the CDR3 is TGTGCCAGCTCACCCGACTGGCGGGTAAGCCACAATGAGCAGTTCTTC. Complete variable domain (other parts from reference TRBV18 and TRBJ2-1): NAGVMQNPRHLVRRRGQEARLRCSPMKGHSHVYWYRQLPEEGLKFMVYLQKENIIDESGMPKERFSAEFPKEGPSILRIQQVVRGDSAAYFCASSPDWRVSHNEQFFGPGTRLTVL.

The rearrangement links TRBV5-8 to TRBJ1-1, with D possibly matching TRBD1 (6 bases). The CDR3 spans 13 residues. CDR1 and CDR2 (germline): SGHTS, YDEGEE. Trimming removed 7 bases at V and 0 bases at J, with 10 bases between. The CDR3, as DNA: TGTGCCAGCTCCGGGACACTGAACACTGAAGCTTTCTTT. It encodes CASSGTLNTEAFF.

This rearrangement joins TRBV30 to TRBJ1-1; 11 bases align to TRBD1. Per germline, CDR1 GTSNPN and CDR2 SVGIG (reference sequence). With V trimmed by 2 bases and J by 5 bases, 10 bases remained unmatched. This CDR3 spans 16 amino acids. The CDR3 coding sequence is TGTGCCTGGAGTAATCGGGGGGGGACAGGGGGAACTGAAGCTTTCTTT. Residues: CAWSNRGGTGGTEAFF.

This chain connects TRBV6-5 to TRBJ1-1; D unclear. CDR1 MNHEY and CDR2 SVGAGI come from the germline V gene. CDR3 length: 16 amino acids. The V end was cut by 2 bases, the J end by 1 base, with 14 bases between. The CDR3: CASSYTVRSRNTEAFF. The CDR3 region has the DNA TGTGCCAGCAGTTACACGGTCCGTAGCAGGAACACTGAAGCTTTCTTT.

V is TRBV2 and J is TRBJ2-7; TRBD2 matches 8 bases. V gave up 7 bases and J gave up 1 base; unmatched junction bases: 6. Germline V gives CDR1 SNHLY, CDR2 FYNNEI. The CDR3 is 14 amino acids. CDR3 in amino acids: CASTGGKGSYEQYV. The DNA of the CDR3 is TGTGCCAGCACGGGGGGGAAGGGATCCTACGAGCAGTACGTC.

This sequence joins TRBV27 and TRBJ2-7, with 8 bases aligning to TRBD1. The CDR3 length is 15 residues. CDR1 and CDR2 from the germline V gene are MNHEY and SMNVEV (reference sequence). Unmatched junction bases numbered 8, after V lost 5 bases and J lost 2 bases. CDR3 nucleotides: TGTGCCAGCAGTCCCCGGACAGGGTCCACCTACGAGCAGTACTTC. Translation gives CASSPRTGSTYEQYF.

This clone was observed a few times. The chain recombines TRBV5-4 with TRBJ2-5; perhaps TRBD2 as D (5 bases). V was trimmed by 2 bases and J by 5 bases, leaving 13 bases between them. The CDR3 spans 14 residues. Per the germline V gene, CDR1 is SGHNT and CDR2 is YYREEE (reference sequence). The CDR3 loop is CASSLRARGETQYF. In DNA form, the CDR3 reads TGTGCCAGCAGCTTAAGAGCAAGAGGGGAGACCCAGTACTTC.

V gene TRBV7-9 combines with J gene TRBJ2-6; 9 bases agree with TRBD1. Germline V CDR1 and CDR2: SEHNR, FQNEAQ (reference sequence). V trimming: 2 bases; J trimming: 1 base; junction bases outside the gene matches: 6. The CDR3 covers 18 residues. The CDR3 is CASSLSATGGSGANVLTF. DNA for the CDR3: TGTGCCAGCAGCTTATCCGCGACAGGGGGATCTGGGGCCAACGTCCTGACTTTC.

This clone was counted between two and nine times. This rearrangement joins TRBV28 to TRBJ1-5, with D unresolved. The CDR3 consists of 13 residues. V shed 5 bases and J shed 6 bases, with 11 bases lying between them. Per germline, CDR1 MDHEN and CDR2 SYDVKM. CDR3 in DNA: TGTGCCAGCAGTACCTTCGGGGTTCAGCCCCAGCATTTT. Amino acids: CASSTFGVQPQHF. Drawing the rest from reference TRBV28 and TRBJ1-5, the complete variable domain is DVKVTQSSRYLVKRTGEKVFLECVQDMDHENMFWYRQDPGLGLRLIYFSYDVKMKEKGDIPEGYSVSREKKERFSLILESASTNQTSMYLCASSTFGVQPQHFGDGTRLSIL.

This clone was detected only a few times. V usage is TRBV7-9 and J usage is TRBJ1-1, with unresolved D. This CDR3 region has 11 residues. The V gene's germline CDR1 is SEHNR and CDR2 FQNEAQ (reference sequence). The CDR3 here is CANEQNTEAFF. CDR3 coding DNA: TGTGCAAACGAGCAGAACACTGAAGCTTTCTTT. The variable domain in full, with the rest retrieved from reference TRBV7-9 and TRBJ1-1, is DTGVSQNPRHKITKRGQNVTFRCDPISEHNRLYWYRQTLGQGPEFLTYFQNEAQLEKSRLLSDRFSAERPKGSFSTLEIQRTEQGDSAMYLCANEQNTEAFFGQGTRLTVV.

This clone was recorded a few times. This chain connects TRBV11-2 to TRBJ2-2; 7 bases map to TRBD2. V trimming: 5 bases; J trimming: 1 base; junction bases outside the gene matches: 7. The CDR3 is 16 residues long. Germline CDR1 is SGHAT and CDR2 is FQNNGV. CDR3 DNA: TGTGCCAGCAGCCCTAGGGCTAGCGGGAACACCGGGGAGCTGTTTTTT. Its protein is CASSPRASGNTGELFF.

CDR3 residues: CASSVTSGSSNEQFF. The CDR3 DNA reads TGTGCCAGCAGTGTGACTAGCGGGAGCAGTAATGAGCAGTTCTTC. The chain carries TRBV2 and TRBJ2-1, with 12 bases lining up with TRBD2. V gave up 4 bases and J gave up 7 bases; unmatched junction bases: 5. In germline, CDR1 is SNHLY, CDR2 FYNNEI. CDR3 size: 15 residues.

The gene calls are TRBV2 and TRBJ2-2; D might be TRBD1 (6 bases). With 6 bases removed from V and 3 bases from J, the gap between germline ends came to 8 bases. The CDR3 spans 13 residues. The V gene's germline CDR1 is SNHLY and CDR2 FYNNEI. The CDR3: CASRDRDTGELFF. DNA of the CDR3: TGTGCCAGCAGGGACAGAGACACCGGGGAGCTGTTTTTT.

This clone came up a few times. V gene TRBV5-4 combines with J gene TRBJ2-2; D gene uncertain. The germline V gene has CDR1 SGHNT and CDR2 YYREEE (reference sequence). The CDR3 is made up of 17 amino acids. V shed 0 bases and J shed 4 bases, with 16 bases lying between them. The CDR3 reads CASSLAVASDITGELFF. CDR3 coding DNA: TGTGCCAGCAGCTTGGCGGTAGCATCCGATATCACCGGGGAGCTGTTTTTT.

This chain links TRBV2 with TRBJ2-3; weak D call: TRBD1 (9 bases). Germline V CDR1 and CDR2: SNHLY, FYNNEI. This CDR3 spans 15 amino acids. Between the trimmed V and J ends, which lost 9 bases and 3 bases, there was a span of 19 bases. DNA of the CDR3: TGTGCCAGTGGGCCGGGGGGGACAGGGACAGATACGCAGTATTTT. Its translation is CASGPGGTGTDTQYF.

V gene TRBV28 combines with J gene TRBJ2-5, with D tentatively TRBD2 (5 bases). The germline V and J ends were trimmed by 6 bases and 5 bases, with 16 bases remaining between them. This CDR3 contains 14 residues. Germline V lookup: CDR1 MDHEN, CDR2 SYDVKM. DNA for the CDR3: TGTGCCAGCAGCCCAGCTTTGCGGAGGGAGACCCAGTACTTC. Its protein product is CASSPALRRETQYF.

The chain employs TRBV30 and TRBJ2-7; 16 bases line up with TRBD2. The V gene's germline CDR1 is GTSNPN and CDR2 SVGIG (reference sequence). After removal of 0 bases from V and 0 bases from J, the junction contained 8 bases not matched to a gene. The length of the CDR3 is 19 residues. CDR3 region: CAWSVRGTSGGECSYEQYV. The CDR3 DNA sequence: TGTGCCTGGAGTGTGAGGGGGACTAGCGGGGGGGAGTGCTCCTACGAGCAGTACGTC.